The clone carrying this T cell receptor (beta chain) occurred once. Antigen unknown. This CDR3 is built from 15 residues. Germline V gene sequence: CDR1 LGHNA, CDR2 YSLEER. V shed 1 base and J shed 14 bases, with 20 bases lying between them. The data stem from a study of CD4 T cells in relation to SARS-CoV-2 and coronaviruses. Across the study: TCR beta CDR3s were sequenced after 10-day antigen culture of PBMCs. Findings of the study overall: In approximately 70% of donors, memory CD4+ clonotypes crossrecognized SARS-CoV-2 and at least one common cold coronavirus spike. This crossreactivity analysis covered spike protein alone, no other viral proteins.

Assay used: immunoSEQ multiplex PCR; TCRdb lists only in-frame clones, some missing. The sample has approximately 25,000 clones; about four fifths are singletons. Unexposed donor CD4+ T cells date from about 2011-2019, before the COVID-19 pandemic. The cells were cultured for 10 days before CD4+ T cells were isolated. Unexposed-donor CD4+ T cells were probed with SARS-CoV-2 S/N and four cold-coronavirus spikes, cells permitting. Material: CD4+ T cells from PBMCs, cultured in vitro. The rearrangement links TRBV4-3 to TRBJ1-4; D possibly corresponds to TRBD1 (5 bases). The TCR originated in a human donor in good health. The CDR3 reads CASSQAGTLAYQLFF. The CDR3 DNA sequence: TGCGCCAGCAGCCAAGCCGGGACTCTCGCTTATCAGCTGTTTTTT.